This T cell receptor beta chain was found in a study of response to subunit inactivated influenza vaccine. V gave up 3 bases and J gave up 4 bases, with 15 bases separating them. The CDR3 is 15 residues long. In germline, CDR1 is LNHDA, CDR2 SQIVND (reference sequence). Whole-study findings and limits: Authors suggested each seasonal flu vaccination may recruit only limited numbers of new T cells.

MiXCR was run by TCRdb on the RT-PCR reads, yielding one entry per CDR3 protein. The profile shows roughly 650,000 distinct CDR3 sequences, around 15% of them singletons. Remarks on this clonotype: What it binds is not known.

Sample: PBMCs from blood, taken around 14 days before vaccination. The chain is built from TRBV19 and TRBJ1-1; D is perhaps TRBD1 (5 bases). The receptor comes from a man aged 45-65 years who received an inactivated influenza vaccine. The CDR3 DNA sequence: TGTGCCAGTAGTATGGAGCGACGGGGGAGCACTGAAGCTTTCTTT. This codes for CASSMERRGSTEAFF.